This entry lists 24 T cell receptor beta chains sequenced from one sample in a study of blood T cell repertoires in COVID-19. Method: immunoSEQ multiplex PCR; TCRdb's copy keeps in-frame clones and lacks some. The sample includes around 62,000 clones, roughly 84% seen only once; the top ten take around 9.5%. The sequenced sample was peripheral blood. These receptors were taken from a man in his fifties with active COVID-19.

The genes are TRBV19 and TRBJ1-2, with a possible D match to TRBD1 (6 bases). V was trimmed by 0 bases and J by 6 bases, leaving 17 bases between them. Germline V gene lookup returns CDR1 LNHDA and CDR2 SQIVND (reference sequence). The CDR3 runs to 16 residues. CDR3 sequence (DNA): TGTGCCAGTAGTATAGATCTCGAACCAGGGGTGGATGGCTACACCTTC. This codes for CASSIDLEPGVDGYTF.

The chain joins TRBV6-5 to TRBJ2-1; 8 positions agree with TRBD2. The CDR3 has 12 residues. The V gene's germline CDR1 is MNHEY and CDR2 SVGAGI. The CDR3 protein is CVAGGSYNEQFF. DNA for the CDR3: TGTGTGGCGGGGGGCTCCTACAATGAGCAGTTCTTC.

The rearrangement joins TRBV5-6 to TRBJ1-6; the D gene is possibly TRBD1 (6 bases). The V gene's germline CDR1 is SGHDT and CDR2 YYEEEE. Deletions cut 2 bases from V and 7 bases from J, with 13 bases between. The CDR3 has 15 amino acids. DNA of the CDR3: TGTGCCAGCAGCTTATTACAGGGCTGGAATTCACCCCTCCACTTT. As protein: CASSLLQGWNSPLHF.

The CDR3 nucleotides read TGCGCCAGCAGTGACGGGGGGGGCCACTACGAGCAGTACTTC. Its translation is CASSDGGGHYEQYF. The gene calls are TRBV10-1 and TRBJ2-7; 8 nucleotides align to TRBD2. The V gene end was trimmed by 3 bases and the J gene end by 3 bases; junction bases not matched to a gene: 4. CDR1 is WNHNN and CDR2 is SYGVQD in the germline V gene (reference sequence). There are 14 residues in the CDR3.

This clone was seen just once. V is TRBV7-8 and J is TRBJ2-4; D may be TRBD2 (5 bases). The CDR3 runs 16 residues. V lost 5 bases and J 0 bases, leaving 14 bases between the germline ends. Germline CDR1 reads SGHVS; CDR2 reads FQNEAQ. CDR3: CASSAPGNLAKNIQYF. CDR3 nucleotides: TGTGCCAGCAGCGCTCCGGGGAATCTAGCCAAAAACATTCAGTACTTC.

This chain connects TRBV27 to TRBJ2-7; possible D gene TRBD1, 6 bases. CDR1 and CDR2 from the germline V gene are MNHEY and SMNVEV (reference sequence). The V end lost 6 bases, the J end lost 0 bases, and 18 bases lay between the germline ends. This CDR3 comprises 16 residues. The CDR3 region has the DNA TGTGCCAGCAGCGGATACCTGACAGGAAACTCCTACGAGCAGTACTTC. As protein: CASSGYLTGNSYEQYF.

V usage is TRBV4-2 and J usage is TRBJ2-2; 7 nucleotides line up with TRBD2. V lost 3 bases and J lost 5; bases outside the gene matches: 6. Germline V lookup: CDR1 LGHNA, CDR2 YNFKEQ. This CDR3 contains 15 residues. The CDR3 nucleotides are TGTGCCAGCAGCCATGACGCGGGGGTAACCGGGGAGCTGTTTTTT. Translating it yields CASSHDAGVTGELFF.

The V and J genes are TRBV12-3 or TRBV12-4 and TRBJ2-5; tentative D call: TRBD2 (5 bases). V was pared by 5 bases and J by 8 bases, with 15 bases between. This CDR3 has 13 residues. The CDR3 reads CASSMTNTPTQYF. The CDR3 DNA is TGTGCCAGCAGTATGACTAACACCCCTACCCAGTACTTC.

This clone was observed a handful of times. Additional DNA sequences in this sample encode the identical CDR3. The gene calls are TRBV25-1 and TRBJ1-6, with 10 bases that match TRBD1. J gave up 8 bases and V 5 bases, and 3 bases lay outside the gene matches. Germline V lookup: CDR1 MGHDK, CDR2 SYGVNS. The CDR3 runs 14 residues. The CDR3 here is CASSPTGGDSPLHF. CDR3 DNA: TGTGCCAGCAGTCCGACAGGGGGCGATTCACCCCTCCACTTT.

V and J are TRBV18 and TRBJ2-2; possible D gene TRBD2, 6 bases. The CDR3 runs 14 residues. The germline CDR1 and CDR2 sequences are KGHSH and LQKENI. V was shortened by 3 bases and J by 7 bases, with 12 bases between the two germline ends. The CDR3 DNA reads TGTGCCAGCTCACCGGGACTTCTCGGCGGGGAGCTGTTTTTT. The encoded protein is CASSPGLLGGELFF. Full variable domain (remainder filled in from reference TRBV18 and TRBJ2-2): NAGVMQNPRHLVRRRGQEARLRCSPMKGHSHVYWYRQLPEEGLKFMVYLQKENIIDESGMPKERFSAEFPKEGPSILRIQQVVRGDSAAYFCASSPGLLGGELFFGEGSRLTVL.

The chain uses TRBV28 and TRBJ1-6; 7 bases map to TRBD1. Trimming at V came to 3 bases and at J to 8 bases, leaving 4 bases not matched to a gene. Germline V gene lookup returns CDR1 MDHEN and CDR2 SYDVKM. CDR3 length equals 14 residues. The CDR3 is CASSLGTAYSPLHF. The DNA of the CDR3 is TGTGCCAGCAGTTTGGGGACAGCCTATTCACCCCTCCACTTT.

The J gene is TRBJ2-6, the V gene TRBV2; 8 nucleotides match TRBD2. The CDR3 spans 16 residues. Per germline, CDR1 SNHLY and CDR2 FYNNEI. Germline trimming cut 10 bases from V and 2 bases from J; bases unmatched to any gene: 10. CDR3 in amino acids: CAIIAGSLPGANVLTF. The CDR3 nucleotides read TGTGCCATTATAGCGGGGAGCCTCCCTGGGGCCAACGTCCTGACTTTC.

The chain couples TRBV2 to TRBJ1-1; the match to TRBD1 covers 7 bases. Germline loops: CDR1 SNHLY, CDR2 FYNNEI. The V and J ends lost 8 bases and 7 bases, in that order; junction bases with no gene match: 10. The CDR3 has 13 residues. The CDR3 nucleotides read TGTGCCAGCGAAGGGGCGACAGGGAATGAAGCTTTCTTT. Residues: CASEGATGNEAFF.

This clone was detected only once. The V gene is TRBV27, the J gene TRBJ1-1; 12 positions agree with TRBD1. Trimming removed 6 bases from V and 4 bases from J; junction bases left unmatched: 12. This CDR3 has 17 amino acids. The V gene's germline CDR1 is MNHEY and CDR2 SMNVEV (reference sequence). CDR3 protein: CASSVSAGQGAGTEAFF. CDR3 nucleotide sequence: TGTGCCAGCAGCGTCTCCGCGGGACAGGGGGCCGGCACTGAAGCTTTCTTT.

The V call is TRBV5-1, the J call TRBJ2-5; 10 bases match TRBD1. The CDR3 has 17 amino acids. V dropped 1 base and J dropped 5; count of bases not matched to a gene: 11. From germline, CDR1 is SGHRS and CDR2 YFSETQ. The CDR3 is CASSLMKLTGGMETQYF. The DNA for the CDR3 is TGCGCCAGCAGCTTGATGAAACTGACAGGGGGCATGGAGACCCAGTACTTC.

The V and J genes are TRBV30 and TRBJ1-1; D gene uncertain. The germline V gene encodes CDR1 GTSNPN and CDR2 SVGIG (reference sequence). Trimming left V 2 bases short and J 1 base short, with 8 bases between. The CDR3 runs to 13 residues. The CDR3 nucleotides are TGTGCCTGGAGTTATAGAGGGAACACTGAAGCTTTCTTT. This translates into CAWSYRGNTEAFF.

This chain connects TRBV10-1 to TRBJ1-1; D is unresolved. The CDR3 consists of 13 residues. Between the trimmed V and J ends, which lost 2 bases and 8 bases, there was a span of 12 bases. Germline V gives CDR1 WNHNN, CDR2 SYGVQD (reference sequence). CDR3 DNA: TGCGCCAGCAGTGAGGCAAGCTCCTCAGAAGCTTTCTTT. Translating it yields CASSEASSSEAFF.

In its sample, this clone was seen once. V and J are TRBV19 and TRBJ2-7; TRBD1 matches 7 bases. The CDR3 loop spans 13 amino acids. J lost 7 bases, V lost 5 bases, and 8 bases had no gene match. Germline assignment: CDR1 LNHDA and CDR2 SQIVND (reference sequence). The CDR3 here is CASSSWGQREQYF. CDR3 DNA: TGTGCCAGTAGTTCCTGGGGACAGCGGGAGCAGTACTTC.

Concerning this clone itself: It is unclear where the CDR3 begins or ends on the DNA, so no DNA is shown, and the CDR3 is as TCRdb lists it. J is TRBJ1-6 and V is TRBV18. The CDR3 is made up of 15 amino acids, end residues included. CDR1 and CDR2 from the germline V gene are KGHSH and LQKENI. CDR3 protein: CASSSGRGYNSPLHF.

The rearrangement uses TRBV4-1 and TRBJ2-1; perhaps TRBD1 as D (6 bases). This CDR3 has 11 residues. The germline V gene encodes CDR1 MGHRA and CDR2 YSYEKL. V shed 7 bases and J shed 8 bases, with 9 bases lying between them. For the CDR3, the DNA is TGCGCCAGCACCAGGGGCCATGAGCAGTTCTTC. It specifies CASTRGHEQFF.

The rearrangement uses TRBV18 and TRBJ1-1, with 9 nucleotides matching TRBD1. CDR1 and CDR2 from the germline V gene are KGHSH and LQKENI. The CDR3 loop spans 16 amino acids. With 3 bases clipped from V and 6 bases from J, the junction kept 11 bases outside the gene matches. DNA of the CDR3: TGTGCCAGCTCACCGGTCCCGGGGACAGGGAGGCCTGAAGCTTTCTTT. Amino acid sequence: CASSPVPGTGRPEAFF.

V is TRBV18 and J is TRBJ2-7; 7 nucleotides align to TRBD1. There are 13 residues in the CDR3. CDR1 is KGHSH and CDR2 is LQKENI in the germline V gene. Trimming at V came to 1 base and at J to 7 bases, leaving 4 bases not matched to a gene. The CDR3 DNA reads TGTGCCAGCTCACCACAGGGGGCCTGGGAGCAGTACTTC. Translated: CASSPQGAWEQYF.

This clone was detected only once. This chain joins TRBV5-1 and TRBJ2-3, with D possibly matching TRBD1 (6 bases). The germline V and J ends were trimmed by 4 bases and 6 bases, with 15 bases remaining between them. The germline CDR1 and CDR2 sequences are SGHRS and YFSETQ. This CDR3 comprises 14 residues. The CDR3 coding sequence is TGCGCCAGCAGCCCGGACAGTTCATATGATACGCAGTATTTT. It translates to CASSPDSSYDTQYF.

This clone was counted only a few times. The CDR3 protein is CASSQGGGVGETQYF. CDR3 nucleotide sequence: TGTGCCAGCAGCCAAGGGGGAGGGGTTGGGGAGACCCAGTACTTC. The V call is TRBV7-9, the J call TRBJ2-5; D is possibly TRBD2 (7 bases). Trimming cost V 5 bases and J 5 bases, with 18 bases left between them. Germline V gene sequence: CDR1 SEHNR, CDR2 FQNEAQ (reference sequence). The CDR3 runs 15 residues.